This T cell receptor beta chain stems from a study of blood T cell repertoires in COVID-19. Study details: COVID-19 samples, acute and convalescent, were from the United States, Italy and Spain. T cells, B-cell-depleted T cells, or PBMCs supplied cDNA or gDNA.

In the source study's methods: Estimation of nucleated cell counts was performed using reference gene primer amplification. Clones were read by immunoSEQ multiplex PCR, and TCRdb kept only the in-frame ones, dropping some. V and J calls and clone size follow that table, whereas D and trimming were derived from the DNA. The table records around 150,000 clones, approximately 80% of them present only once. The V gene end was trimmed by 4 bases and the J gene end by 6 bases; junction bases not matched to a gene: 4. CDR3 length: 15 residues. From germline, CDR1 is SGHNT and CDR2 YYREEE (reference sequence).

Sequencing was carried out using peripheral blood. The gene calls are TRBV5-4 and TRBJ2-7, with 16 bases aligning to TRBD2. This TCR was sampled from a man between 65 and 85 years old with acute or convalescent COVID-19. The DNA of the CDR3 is TGTGCCAGCAGCCCCGGGACTAGCGGGAGGGGCGAGCAGTACTTC. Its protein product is CASSPGTSGRGEQYF.